The present T cell receptor (beta chain) was sequenced within a study of early T cells in non-severe SARS-CoV-2 infection. In the study overall: Whole-blood bulk RNA, unsorted, was sequenced, and chains were unpaired. Study-level results: The matching step, a VDJdb search, favored anti-spike CD8 responses and missed private and CD4 specificities.

In this sample, this clonotype turned up many times. Its antigen is as yet unknown. Individual cDNA molecules received unique molecular identifiers. TCRdb independently ran MiXCR on the 5' RACE reads; one entry per CDR3 protein. The table includes 50,000 or so distinct CDR3 sequences, 5.6% detected once. V was clipped by 5 bases and J by 6 bases; unmatched bases: 12. This CDR3 spans 16 amino acids. The germline gives CDR1 SEHNR, CDR2 FQNEAQ (reference sequence). The TCR originated in an adult who was a healthcare worker with PCR-confirmed SARS-CoV-2 infection or an uninfected control (not recorded which). What was sequenced was whole blood. The chain employs TRBV7-9 and TRBJ2-3; 9 positions match TRBD1. The CDR3 DNA reads as TGTGCCAGCAGCCCGCGACCGGGACAGGGTTTCGATACGCAGTATTTT. It yields the protein CASSPRPGQGFDTQYF.